These 26 T cell receptor beta chains came from one sample sequenced in a study of OX40 agonist ivuxolimab in advanced cancers. Produced via immunoSEQ multiplex PCR; TCRdb's table is partial and in-frame only. Of about 78,000 clones detected, roughly 92% appear once; the ten largest clones hold around 2.8%. Material: CD4+ or CD8+ T cells sorted from blood, obtained in a trial of the OX40 agonist ivuxolimab. The receptors were sampled from an adult with an advanced solid tumor such as melanoma, head and neck, liver or kidney cancer.

The chain recombines TRBV7-2 with TRBJ1-5, with D possibly being TRBD1 (6 bases). This CDR3 spans 16 amino acids. Germline CDR1 SGHTA, CDR2 FQGNSA. V lost 2 bases and J lost 6, with 17 bases in between. The chain's CDR3 is CASSLHAGGTVQPQHF. In nucleotides, the CDR3 is TGTGCCAGCAGCTTACATGCGGGGGGCACGGTTCAGCCCCAGCATTTT.

The CDR3 sequence: CAWSDGVRGGYTF. In DNA form, the CDR3 reads TGTGCCTGGAGTGATGGCGTTAGGGGCGGCTACACCTTC. The rearrangement joins TRBV30 to TRBJ1-2, with a weak D call TRBD1 (5 bases). The CDR3 covers 13 residues. Per germline, CDR1 GTSNPN and CDR2 SVGIG (reference sequence). Trimming cost V 1 base and J 8 bases, with 14 bases left between them.

The chain recombines TRBV11-2 with TRBJ2-7, with D unresolved. From germline, CDR1 is SGHAT and CDR2 FQNNGV. The ends were cut back, 1 base at V and 7 bases at J, with 8 bases in the middle. The CDR3 is made up of 12 amino acids. The CDR3 DNA is TGTGCCAGCAGCTTAGGGCCGTGGGAGCAGTACTTC. Translating gives CASSLGPWEQYF.

This clone was seen once. The V gene is TRBV18, the J gene TRBJ2-1; D might be TRBD2 (6 bases). CDR3 size: 13 residues. Trimming left V 6 bases short and J 4 bases short, with 10 bases between. CDR1 is KGHSH and CDR2 is LQKENI in the germline V gene. The CDR3 loop reads CASSLGTYNEQFF. CDR3 sequence (DNA): TGTGCCAGCTCCCTCGGGACTTACAATGAGCAGTTCTTC.

J is TRBJ2-7 and V is TRBV5-1; D may be TRBD1 or TRBD2 (5 bases each). V was pared by 4 bases and J by 3 bases, with 14 bases between. This CDR3 has 14 amino acids. Germline-derived CDR1 and CDR2 are SGHRS and YFSETQ. The CDR3 sequence is CASSLGESGYEQYF. The CDR3 DNA follows: TGCGCCAGCAGCCTGGGGGAGAGCGGCTACGAGCAGTACTTC.

The chain carries TRBV5-1 and TRBJ1-2; unclear D gene. Between the trimmed V and J ends, which lost 4 bases and 5 bases, there was a span of 21 bases. Germline CDR1 reads SGHRS; CDR2 reads YFSETQ. The CDR3 totals 16 residues. CDR3 loop: CASSPRARRSSYGYTF. CDR3 in DNA: TGCGCCAGCAGCCCCCGGGCCCGACGGTCAAGTTATGGCTACACCTTC.

V is TRBV5-1 and J is TRBJ1-1; possibly TRBD1 for D (6 bases). Between the trimmed V and J ends, which lost 0 bases and 5 bases, there was a span of 11 bases. The CDR3 spans 14 residues. Germline-derived CDR1 and CDR2 are SGHRS and YFSETQ. The CDR3 DNA reads TGCGCCAGCAGCTTGGACAGAGGGGGAACTGAAGCTTTCTTT. Translating it yields CASSLDRGGTEAFF.

This chain links TRBV30 with TRBJ2-1; D not resolved. This CDR3 has 16 residues. The V end was cut by 0 bases, the J end by 0 bases, with 12 bases between. Germline CDR1 GTSNPN, CDR2 SVGIG (reference sequence). For the CDR3, the DNA is TGTGCCTGGAGTGTAGATTGGGTGAACTCCTACAATGAGCAGTTCTTC. It is translated as CAWSVDWVNSYNEQFF.

The rearrangement joins TRBV28 to TRBJ1-4, with a tentative D call TRBD1 (6 bases). From germline, CDR1 is MDHEN and CDR2 SYDVKM. V was pared by 2 bases and J by 10 bases, with 20 bases between. This CDR3 has 16 residues. The CDR3 DNA follows: TGTGCCAGCAGTTTAAGCGGTGAACAGGGTCTGAGAAAACTGTTTTTT. Protein product: CASSLSGEQGLRKLFF.

The rearrangement links TRBV5-4 to TRBJ2-7, with D possibly TRBD1 on 5 matching bases. The germline V gene has CDR1 SGHNT and CDR2 YYREEE (reference sequence). This CDR3 has 14 amino acids. Between the trimmed V and J ends, which lost 1 base and 5 bases, there was a span of 13 bases. CDR3 sequence: CASSLLDTADEQYF. In DNA form, the CDR3 reads TGTGCCAGCAGCTTGTTGGACACCGCCGACGAGCAGTACTTC.

J is TRBJ2-3 and V is TRBV5-6, with 15 positions matching TRBD2. The CDR3 extends over 14 amino acids. Germline lookup yields CDR1 SGHDT and CDR2 YYEEEE. The J segment lost 7 bases and the V segment lost 6 bases, leaving 3 bases of the junction unmatched. The chain's CDR3 is CASTGLAGGNTQYF. DNA of the CDR3: TGTGCCAGCACCGGACTAGCGGGGGGGAATACGCAGTATTTT.

CDR3 sequence reads: CASSPRIGNEQFF. CDR3 DNA: TGCGCCAGCAGCCCAAGGATTGGGAATGAGCAGTTCTTC. V and J are TRBV5-1 and TRBJ2-1; D is uncertain. Germline CDR1 reads SGHRS; CDR2 reads YFSETQ. The CDR3 loop spans 13 amino acids. V was shortened by 4 bases and J by 7 bases, with 12 bases between the two germline ends.

This clone was found a few times. The rearrangement uses TRBV7-9 and TRBJ2-7; TRBD2 matches at 9 bases. From germline, CDR1 is SEHNR and CDR2 FQNEAQ (reference sequence). V lost 5 bases to trimming and J lost 4 bases; unmatched junction nucleotides: 6. The CDR3 is 14 amino acids. The DNA for the CDR3 is TGTGCCAGCAGCCACGGACTAGCGAGATACGAGCAGTACTTC. It is translated as CASSHGLARYEQYF.

The chain joins TRBV27 to TRBJ2-3, with a weak D call TRBD1 (6 bases). Germline V gene data show CDR1 as MNHEY and CDR2 as SMNVEV (reference sequence). The CDR3 contains 19 residues. V lost 5 bases, J lost 4 bases, and 28 bases lay in between. CDR3 nucleotide sequence: TGTGCCAGCAGTCTCCTCGGCGTAATTACAGGGACGTTCGCAGATACGCAGTATTTT. Protein: CASSLLGVITGTFADTQYF.

This sequence joins TRBV5-6 and TRBJ2-3; D ambiguous. The CDR3 consists of 12 residues. Germline assignment: CDR1 SGHDT and CDR2 YYEEEE. V shed 2 bases and J shed 11 bases, with 12 bases lying between them. CDR3 DNA sequence: TGTGCCAGCAGCTTTCTCGGTTTTGAGCAGTATTTT. Amino acids: CASSFLGFEQYF.

The chain employs TRBV6-1 and TRBJ2-7, with D hard to call. The length of the CDR3 is 14 residues. From germline, CDR1 is MNHNS and CDR2 SASEGT. Deletions cut 5 bases from V and 2 bases from J, with 13 bases between. This CDR3 reads CASSTAVLTYEQYF. The CDR3 nucleotides are TGTGCCAGCAGTACCGCGGTGCTCACCTACGAGCAGTACTTC.

CDR3 nucleotides: TGTGCCACCAGCAGAGATCTCGGAGCAACTAATGAAAAACTGTTTTTT. Protein product: CATSRDLGATNEKLFF. V usage is TRBV15 and J usage is TRBJ1-4; D remains ambiguous. CDR1 is LNHNV, CDR2 YYDKDF, per germline (reference sequence). The V end lost 0 bases, the J end lost 0 bases, and 8 bases lay between the germline ends. The CDR3 runs to 16 residues.

This chain connects TRBV4-1 to TRBJ2-7, with a tentative D call TRBD2 (5 bases). V was clipped by 0 bases and J by 12 bases, with 12 bases between them. CDR3 length: 12 residues. Germline CDR1 MGHRA, CDR2 YSYEKL. This CDR3 is CASSQDGVARYF. CDR3 bases: TGCGCCAGCAGCCAAGATGGGGTAGCGCGGTACTTC.

In the case of this clone: The same CDR3 arises from other DNA sequences in this sample as well. The chain recombines TRBV7-9 with TRBJ2-7; D is possibly TRBD1 (5 bases). V was trimmed by 2 bases and J by 3 bases, leaving 5 bases between them. The V gene's germline CDR1 is SEHNR and CDR2 FQNEAQ (reference sequence). The CDR3 totals 12 residues. As DNA, the CDR3 is TGTGCCAGCAGCTTACAGGGCTACGAGCAGTACTTC. Protein: CASSLQGYEQYF.

This clone was counted once. The chain combines TRBV15 with TRBJ2-5, with D possibly being TRBD2 (5 bases). This CDR3 has 12 amino acids. CDR1 is LNHNV and CDR2 is YYDKDF in the germline V gene (reference sequence). With 3 bases removed from V and 4 bases from J, the gap between germline ends came to 6 bases. The CDR3 is CATSRGVETQYF. The DNA for the CDR3 is TGTGCCACCAGCAGGGGAGTAGAGACCCAGTACTTC.

The chain joins TRBV27 to TRBJ1-1; D is perhaps TRBD1 (6 bases). Trimming removed 6 bases at V and 2 bases at J, with 13 bases between. The CDR3 sequence is 14 residues long. Germline CDR1 reads MNHEY; CDR2 reads SMNVEV (reference sequence). CDR3 region: CASRYSGENTEAFF. The CDR3 region has the DNA TGTGCCAGCAGATATTCAGGGGAAAACACTGAAGCTTTCTTT.

The chain employs TRBV29-1 and TRBJ1-1, with 9 nucleotides matching TRBD1. V was pared by 7 bases and J by 5 bases, with 5 bases of the junction left unmatched. The CDR3 sequence is 12 residues long. Germline V gene sequence: CDR1 SQVTM, CDR2 ANQGSEA. The DNA of the CDR3 is TGCAGCGGAGACAGGGGGGAAACTGAAGCTTTCTTT. It specifies CSGDRGETEAFF. Complete variable domain (other parts from reference TRBV29-1 and TRBJ1-1): SAVISQKPSRDICQRGTSLTIQCQVDSQVTMMFWYRQQPGQSLTLIATANQGSEATYESGFVIDKFPISRPNLTFSTLTVSNMSPEDSSIYLCSGDRGETEAFFGQGTRLTVV.

The rearrangement joins TRBV29-1 to TRBJ1-3; 8 bases match TRBD1. The CDR3 extends over 15 amino acids. Trimming took 4 bases from V and 3 from J; bases not matched to a gene: 8. The germline gives CDR1 SQVTM, CDR2 ANQGSEA. CDR3 sequence: CSVAGQGAIGNTIYF. DNA for the CDR3: TGCAGCGTTGCGGGGCAGGGGGCAATTGGAAACACCATATATTTT.

V is TRBV19 and J is TRBJ1-2; 8 positions agree with TRBD1. V trimming: 6 bases; J trimming: 2 bases; junction bases outside the gene matches: 8. The CDR3 is made up of 15 amino acids. Germline CDR1 reads LNHDA; CDR2 reads SQIVND (reference sequence). The CDR3 here is CASRRGQGGNYGYTF. Here the CDR3 DNA reads TGTGCCAGTAGGCGCGGACAGGGAGGGAACTATGGCTACACCTTC. The variable domain in full, with the rest retrieved from reference TRBV19 and TRBJ1-2, is DGGITQSPKYLFRKEGQNVTLSCEQNLNHDAMYWYRQDPGQGLRLIYYSQIVNDFQKGDIAEGYSVSREKKESFPLTVTSAQKNPTAFYLCASRRGQGGNYGYTFGSGTRLTVV.

The J gene is TRBJ1-2, the V gene TRBV2; D not certain. Deletions cut 0 bases from V and 4 bases from J, with 12 bases between. Germline-derived CDR1 and CDR2 are SNHLY and FYNNEI. The CDR3 has 15 amino acids. Here the CDR3 reads CASSEASGRTYGYTF. CDR3 bases: TGTGCCAGCAGTGAAGCCTCGGGGAGGACCTATGGCTACACCTTC.

This rearrangement joins TRBV12-5 to TRBJ1-6; no firm D call. The V gene's germline CDR1 is LGHNT and CDR2 FRNRAP. The CDR3 spans 11 residues. Trimming stripped 3 bases from V and 8 bases from J, with 2 bases between. In DNA form, the CDR3 reads TGTGCTAGTGGTTTCGATTCACCCCTCCACTTT. This codes for CASGFDSPLHF.